The source of this TCR beta chain is a study of CD4 T cells in relation to SARS-CoV-2 and coronaviruses. Findings of the study overall: Monoreactive clones expanded significantly more to SARS-CoV-2 than crossreactive clones did.

CD4+ T cells from unexposed donors were obtained before the COVID-19 pandemic (2011-2018). CD4+ T cells were isolated from the cells after about nine days of culture. Testing used SARS-CoV-2 S/N and four cold-coronavirus spikes on unexposed-donor CD4+ T cells, cells permitting. The CDR3 is 17 amino acids. CDR1 and CDR2 (germline): KGHSH, LQKENI. Worth noting for this clone: Its antigen is not identified. Compared with germline, one end of the junction differs, possibly owing to a read error.

TCRdb's table, derived via immunoSEQ multiplex PCR, lists solely in-frame clones and lacks some. The profile shows 20,000 to 25,000 clones, around 68% of them singletons. The sequenced sample consisted of CD4+ T cells from PBMCs, cultured in vitro. The V and J genes are TRBV18 and TRBJ2-2; 10 bases map to TRBD2. The receptor was derived from a human donor in good health. The CDR3 bases are TGTACCAGCTCCCAGTCGTGGCTAGCGGGAGAAACCGGGGAGCTGTTTTTT. Protein: CTSSQSWLAGETGELFF.